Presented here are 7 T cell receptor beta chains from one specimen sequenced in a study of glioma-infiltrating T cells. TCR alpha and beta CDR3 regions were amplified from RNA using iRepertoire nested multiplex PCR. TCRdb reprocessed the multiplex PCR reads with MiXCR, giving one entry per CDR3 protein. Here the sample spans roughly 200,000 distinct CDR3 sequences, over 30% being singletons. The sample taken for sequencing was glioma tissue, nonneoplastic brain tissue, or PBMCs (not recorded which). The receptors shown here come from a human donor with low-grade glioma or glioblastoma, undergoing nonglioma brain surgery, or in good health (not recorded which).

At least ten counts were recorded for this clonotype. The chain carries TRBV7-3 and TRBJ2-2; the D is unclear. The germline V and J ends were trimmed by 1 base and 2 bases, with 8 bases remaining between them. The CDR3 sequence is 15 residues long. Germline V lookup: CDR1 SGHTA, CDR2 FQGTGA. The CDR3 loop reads CASSLRSTNTGELFF. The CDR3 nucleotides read TGTGCCAGCAGCTTAAGGTCCACTAACACCGGGGAGCTGTTTTTT.

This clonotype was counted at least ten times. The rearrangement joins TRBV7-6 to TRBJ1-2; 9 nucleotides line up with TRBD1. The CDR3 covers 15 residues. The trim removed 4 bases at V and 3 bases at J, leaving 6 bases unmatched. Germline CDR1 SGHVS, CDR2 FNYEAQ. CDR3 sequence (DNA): TGTGCCAGCAGCTCCTCCGACAGGGGGTACTATGGCTACACCTTC. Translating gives CASSSSDRGYYGYTF.

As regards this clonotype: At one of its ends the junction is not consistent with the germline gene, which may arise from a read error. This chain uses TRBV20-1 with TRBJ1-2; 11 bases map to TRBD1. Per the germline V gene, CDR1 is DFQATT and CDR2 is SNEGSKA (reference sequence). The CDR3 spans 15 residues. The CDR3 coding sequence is TGCAGTGATAGAGACGGACAGGGGGCGGACTATGGCTACACCTTC. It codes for CSDRDGQGADYGYTF.

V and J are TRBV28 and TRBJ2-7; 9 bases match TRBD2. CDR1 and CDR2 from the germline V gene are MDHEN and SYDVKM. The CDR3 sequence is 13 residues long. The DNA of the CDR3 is TGTGTTAGCAGTTTCCGACTAGCGGACGAGCAGTACTTC. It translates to CVSSFRLADEQYF.

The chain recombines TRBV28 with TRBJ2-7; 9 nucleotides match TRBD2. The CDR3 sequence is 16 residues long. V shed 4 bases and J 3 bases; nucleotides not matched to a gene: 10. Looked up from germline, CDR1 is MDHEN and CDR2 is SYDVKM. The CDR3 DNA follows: TGTGCCAGCAGTTCGATTGATAGCGGGAGTATCTACGAGCAGTACTTC. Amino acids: CASSSIDSGSIYEQYF.

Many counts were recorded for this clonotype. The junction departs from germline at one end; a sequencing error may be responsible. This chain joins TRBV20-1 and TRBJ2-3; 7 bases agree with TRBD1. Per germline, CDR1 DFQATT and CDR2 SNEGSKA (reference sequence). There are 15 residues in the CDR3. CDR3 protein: CSAGDGTVSTETQYF. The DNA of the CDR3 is TGCAGTGCTGGTGATGGGACAGTTAGCACAGAGACGCAGTATTTT.

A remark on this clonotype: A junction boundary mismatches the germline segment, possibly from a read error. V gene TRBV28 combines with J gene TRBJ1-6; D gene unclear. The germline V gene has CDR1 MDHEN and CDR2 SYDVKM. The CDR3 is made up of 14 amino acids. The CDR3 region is CASSFGQDNSPLNF. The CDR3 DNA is TGTGCAAGCAGTTTCGGGCAGGATAATTCACCCCTCAACTTT. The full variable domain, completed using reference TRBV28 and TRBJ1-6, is DVKVTQSSRYLVKRTGEKVFLECVQDMDHENMFWYRQDPGLGLRLIYFSYDVKMKEKGDIPEGYSVSREKKERFSLILESASTNQTSMYLCASSFGQDNSPLNFGNGTRLTVT.